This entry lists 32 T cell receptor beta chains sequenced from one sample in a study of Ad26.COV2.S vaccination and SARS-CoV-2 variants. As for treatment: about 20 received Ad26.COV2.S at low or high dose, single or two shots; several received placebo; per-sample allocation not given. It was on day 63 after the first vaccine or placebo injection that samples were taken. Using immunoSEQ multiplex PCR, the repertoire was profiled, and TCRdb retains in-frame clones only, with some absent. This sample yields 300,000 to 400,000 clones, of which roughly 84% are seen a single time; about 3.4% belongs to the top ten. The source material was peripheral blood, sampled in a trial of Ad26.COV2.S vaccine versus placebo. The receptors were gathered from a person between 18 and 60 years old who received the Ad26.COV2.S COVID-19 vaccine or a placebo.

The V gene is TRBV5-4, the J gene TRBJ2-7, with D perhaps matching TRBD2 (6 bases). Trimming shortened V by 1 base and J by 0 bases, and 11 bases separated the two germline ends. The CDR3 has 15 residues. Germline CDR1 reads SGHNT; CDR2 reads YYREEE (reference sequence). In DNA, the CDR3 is TGTGCCAGCAGCTTGCAGTTCGGGAGCTCCTACGAGCAGTACTTC. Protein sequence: CASSLQFGSSYEQYF.

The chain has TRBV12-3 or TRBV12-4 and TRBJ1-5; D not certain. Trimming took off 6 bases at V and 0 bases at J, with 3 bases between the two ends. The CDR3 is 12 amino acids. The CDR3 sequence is CASRDSNQPQHF. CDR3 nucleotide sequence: TGTGCCAGCAGGGATAGCAATCAGCCCCAGCATTTT.

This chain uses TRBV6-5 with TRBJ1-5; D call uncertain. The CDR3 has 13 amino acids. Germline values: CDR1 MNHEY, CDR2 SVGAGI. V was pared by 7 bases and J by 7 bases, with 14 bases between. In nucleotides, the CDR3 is TGTGCCAGCACCGAAAACAGAGCCCAGCCCCAGCATTTT. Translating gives CASTENRAQPQHF.

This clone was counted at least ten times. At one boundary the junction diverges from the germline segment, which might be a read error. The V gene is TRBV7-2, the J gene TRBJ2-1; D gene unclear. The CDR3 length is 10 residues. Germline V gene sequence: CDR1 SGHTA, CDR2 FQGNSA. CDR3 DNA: TGTGCCAGCAGCTTTGGCTCTCTCGTCTTC. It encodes CASSFGSLVF.

CDR3 amino acids: CASSYDPGQGSNTEAFF. In DNA form, the CDR3 reads TGTGCCAGTAGTTACGATCCGGGACAGGGGTCAAACACTGAAGCTTTCTTT. The chain couples TRBV19 to TRBJ1-1, with TRBD1 matching 10 bases. Germline V gene data show CDR1 as LNHDA and CDR2 as SQIVND (reference sequence). The CDR3 loop spans 17 amino acids. V lost 5 bases to trimming and J lost 2 bases; unmatched junction nucleotides: 11.

This chain's CDR3 is CASSGGASTDTQYF. The CDR3 DNA reads as TGTGCCAGCAGCGGGGGGGCTAGCACAGATACGCAGTATTTT. V and J are TRBV6-6 and TRBJ2-3; 8 nucleotides line up with TRBD2. This CDR3 spans 14 amino acids. J lost 0 bases, V lost 6 bases, and 2 bases had no gene match. Germline lookup yields CDR1 MNHNY and CDR2 SVGAGI (reference sequence).

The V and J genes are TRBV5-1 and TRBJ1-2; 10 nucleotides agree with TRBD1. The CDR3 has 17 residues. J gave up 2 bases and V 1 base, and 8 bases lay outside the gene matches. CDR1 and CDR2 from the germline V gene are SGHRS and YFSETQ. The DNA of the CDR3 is TGCGCCAGCAGCTTGCGTGGGACAGGGGCGAACAACTATGGCTACACCTTC. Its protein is CASSLRGTGANNYGYTF.

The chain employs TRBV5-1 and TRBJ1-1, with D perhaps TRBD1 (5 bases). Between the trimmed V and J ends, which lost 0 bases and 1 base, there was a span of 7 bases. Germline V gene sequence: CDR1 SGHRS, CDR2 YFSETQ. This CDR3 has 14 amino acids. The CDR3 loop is CASSLVGANTEAFF. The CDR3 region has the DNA TGCGCCAGCAGCTTGGTAGGGGCGAACACTGAAGCTTTCTTT.

The CDR3 here is CASSLDWDQPQHF. The CDR3 bases are TGTGCCAGCAGCTTGGACTGGGATCAGCCCCAGCATTTT. The chain joins TRBV5-4 to TRBJ1-5; D gene ambiguous. This CDR3 contains 13 residues. Deletions cut 0 bases from V and 5 bases from J, with 6 bases between. Germline V gene lookup returns CDR1 SGHNT and CDR2 YYREEE (reference sequence).

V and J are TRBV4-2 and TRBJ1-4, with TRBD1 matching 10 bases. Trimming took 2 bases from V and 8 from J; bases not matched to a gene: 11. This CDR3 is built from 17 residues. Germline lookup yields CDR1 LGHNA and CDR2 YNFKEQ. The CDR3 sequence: CASSQIAPSTGGEKLFF. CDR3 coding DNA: TGTGCCAGCAGCCAAATCGCCCCCTCGACAGGGGGCGAAAAACTGTTTTTT.

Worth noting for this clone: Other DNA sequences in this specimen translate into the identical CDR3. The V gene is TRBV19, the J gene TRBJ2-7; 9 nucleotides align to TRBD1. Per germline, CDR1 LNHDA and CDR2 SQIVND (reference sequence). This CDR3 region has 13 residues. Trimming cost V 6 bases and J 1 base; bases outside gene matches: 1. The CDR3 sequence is CASSGQGSYEQYF. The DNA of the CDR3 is TGTGCCAGTAGCGGACAGGGGTCCTACGAGCAGTACTTC.

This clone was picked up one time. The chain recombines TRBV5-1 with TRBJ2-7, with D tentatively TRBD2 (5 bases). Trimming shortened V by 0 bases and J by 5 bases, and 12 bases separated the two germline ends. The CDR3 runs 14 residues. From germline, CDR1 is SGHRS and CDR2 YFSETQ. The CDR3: CASSLAGGVHEQYF. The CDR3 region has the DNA TGCGCCAGCAGCTTGGCCGGAGGTGTACACGAGCAGTACTTC.

The CDR3 sequence is CASSMGIDTQYF. CDR3 nucleotide sequence: TGTGCCAGTAGTATGGGGATTGATACGCAGTATTTT. The chain employs TRBV19 and TRBJ2-3; no clear D gene. Trimming cost V 3 bases and J 6 bases, with 7 bases left between them. Looked up from germline, CDR1 is LNHDA and CDR2 is SQIVND (reference sequence). This CDR3 comprises 12 residues.

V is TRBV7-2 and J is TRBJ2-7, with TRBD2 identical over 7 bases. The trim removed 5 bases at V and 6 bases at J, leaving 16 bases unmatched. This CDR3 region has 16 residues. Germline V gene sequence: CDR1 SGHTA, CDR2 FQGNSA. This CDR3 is CASSPLLGGWLGEQYF. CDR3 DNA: TGTGCCAGCAGCCCCCTTCTGGGAGGGTGGTTGGGCGAGCAGTACTTC. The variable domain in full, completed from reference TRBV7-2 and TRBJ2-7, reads GAGVSQSPSNKVTEKGKDVELRCDPISGHTALYWYRQSLGQGLEFLIYFQGNSAPDKSGLPSDRFSAERTGGSVSTLTIQRTQQEDSAVYLCASSPLLGGWLGEQYFGPGTRLTVT.

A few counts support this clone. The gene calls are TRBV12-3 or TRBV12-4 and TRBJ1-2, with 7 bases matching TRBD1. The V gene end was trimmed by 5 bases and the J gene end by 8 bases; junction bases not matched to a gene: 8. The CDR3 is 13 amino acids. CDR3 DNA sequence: TGTGCCAGCAGTCCCGGGACAGTAGTGGGCTACACCTTC. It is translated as CASSPGTVVGYTF.

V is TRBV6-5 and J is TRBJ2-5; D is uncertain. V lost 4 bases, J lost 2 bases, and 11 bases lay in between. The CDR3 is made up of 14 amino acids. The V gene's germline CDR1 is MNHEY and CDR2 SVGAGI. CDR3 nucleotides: TGTGCCAGCAGTTCCCACCGGTCACAAGAGACCCAGTACTTC. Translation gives CASSSHRSQETQYF.

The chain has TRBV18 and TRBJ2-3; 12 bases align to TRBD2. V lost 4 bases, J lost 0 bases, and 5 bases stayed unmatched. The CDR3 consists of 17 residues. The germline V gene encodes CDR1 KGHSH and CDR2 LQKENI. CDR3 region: CASSLSGTSGSTDTQYF. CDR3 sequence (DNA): TGTGCCAGCTCACTTTCCGGGACTAGCGGGAGCACAGATACGCAGTATTTT. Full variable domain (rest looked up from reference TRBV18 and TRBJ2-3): NAGVMQNPRHLVRRRGQEARLRCSPMKGHSHVYWYRQLPEEGLKFMVYLQKENIIDESGMPKERFSAEFPKEGPSILRIQQVVRGDSAAYFCASSLSGTSGSTDTQYFGPGTRLTVL.

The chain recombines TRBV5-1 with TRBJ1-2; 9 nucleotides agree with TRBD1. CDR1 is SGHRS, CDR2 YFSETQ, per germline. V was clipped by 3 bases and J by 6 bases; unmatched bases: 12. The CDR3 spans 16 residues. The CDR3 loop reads CASSSRGGQGSDGYTF. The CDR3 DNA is TGCGCCAGCAGCTCCCGGGGGGGACAGGGATCAGATGGCTACACCTTC.

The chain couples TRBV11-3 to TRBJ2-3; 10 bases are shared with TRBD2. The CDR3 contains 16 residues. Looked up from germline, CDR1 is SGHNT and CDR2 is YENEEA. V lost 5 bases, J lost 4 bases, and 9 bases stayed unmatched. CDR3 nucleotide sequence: TGTGCCAGCAGCCCAAGCGGGGGGGGCCTTTCAGATACGCAGTATTTT. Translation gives CASSPSGGGLSDTQYF. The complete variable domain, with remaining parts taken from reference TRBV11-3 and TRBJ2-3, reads EAGVVQSPRYKIIEKKQPVAFWCNPISGHNTLYWYLQNLGQGPELLIRYENEEAVDDSQLPKDRFSAERLKGVDSTLKIQPAELGDSAVYLCASSPSGGGLSDTQYFGPGTRLTVL.

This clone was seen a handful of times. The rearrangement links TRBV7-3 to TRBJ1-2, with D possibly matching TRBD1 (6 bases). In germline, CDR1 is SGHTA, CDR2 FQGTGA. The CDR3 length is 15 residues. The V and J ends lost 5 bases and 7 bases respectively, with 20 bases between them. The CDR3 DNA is TGTGCCAGCAGCCCCACGACAGGCTTCGGTACTGGCTACACCTTC. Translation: CASSPTTGFGTGYTF.

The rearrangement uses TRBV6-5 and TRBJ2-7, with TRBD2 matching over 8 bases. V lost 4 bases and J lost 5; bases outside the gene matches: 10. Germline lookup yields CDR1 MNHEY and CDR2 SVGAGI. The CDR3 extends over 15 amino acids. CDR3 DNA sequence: TGTGCCAGCAGTTCGGGACTAGGACCACTAAACGAGCAGTACTTC. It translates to CASSSGLGPLNEQYF.

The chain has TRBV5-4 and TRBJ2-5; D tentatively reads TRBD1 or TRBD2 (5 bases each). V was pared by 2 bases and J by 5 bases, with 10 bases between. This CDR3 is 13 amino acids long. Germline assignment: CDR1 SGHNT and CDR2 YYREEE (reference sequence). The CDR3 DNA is TGTGCCAGCAGCTTCGGTGGGACGGAGACCCAGTACTTC. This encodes CASSFGGTETQYF.

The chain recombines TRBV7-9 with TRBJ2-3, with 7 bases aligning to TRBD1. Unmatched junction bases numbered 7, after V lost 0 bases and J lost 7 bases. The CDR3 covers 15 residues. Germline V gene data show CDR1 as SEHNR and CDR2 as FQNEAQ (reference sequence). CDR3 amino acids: CASSLAFSGQHTQYF. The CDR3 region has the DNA TGTGCCAGCAGCTTAGCGTTTTCGGGACAGCATACGCAGTATTTT.

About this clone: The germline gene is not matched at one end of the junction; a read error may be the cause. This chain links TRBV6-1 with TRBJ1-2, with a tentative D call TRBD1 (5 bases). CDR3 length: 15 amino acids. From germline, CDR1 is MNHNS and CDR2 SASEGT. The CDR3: CASSDRDLRGYGYTF. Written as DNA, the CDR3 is TGTGCCAGCAGTGACAGGGACCTCAGAGGGTATGGTTACACCTTC.

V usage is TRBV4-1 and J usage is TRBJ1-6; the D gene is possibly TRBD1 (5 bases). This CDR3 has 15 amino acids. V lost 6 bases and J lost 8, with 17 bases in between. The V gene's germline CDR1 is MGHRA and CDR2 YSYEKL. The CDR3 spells CASRASGRMDSPLHF. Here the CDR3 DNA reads TGCGCCAGCAGGGCCTCGGGACGAATGGATTCACCCCTCCACTTT.

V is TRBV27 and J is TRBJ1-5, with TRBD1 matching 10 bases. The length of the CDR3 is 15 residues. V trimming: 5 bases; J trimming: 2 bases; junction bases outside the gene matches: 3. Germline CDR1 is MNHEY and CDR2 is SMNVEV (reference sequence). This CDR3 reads CASSPGTGGNQPQHF. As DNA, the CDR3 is TGTGCCAGCAGTCCCGGGACAGGGGGCAATCAGCCCCAGCATTTT.

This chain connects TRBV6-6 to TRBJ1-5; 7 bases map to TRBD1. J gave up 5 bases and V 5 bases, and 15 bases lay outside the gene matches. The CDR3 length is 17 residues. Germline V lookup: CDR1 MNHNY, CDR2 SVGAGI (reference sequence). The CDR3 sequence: CASSRQGPSILYQPQHF. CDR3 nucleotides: TGTGCCAGCAGTCGACAGGGACCCTCGATTCTTTATCAGCCCCAGCATTTT.

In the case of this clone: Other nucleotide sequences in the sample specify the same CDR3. The CDR3 here is CASSLGLNTEAFF. The CDR3 coding sequence is TGTGCCAGCAGTTTAGGGTTGAACACTGAAGCTTTCTTT. The V gene is TRBV27, the J gene TRBJ1-1; no definite D call. Germline loops: CDR1 MNHEY, CDR2 SMNVEV (reference sequence). V shed 2 bases and J shed 0 bases, with 4 bases lying between them. This CDR3 spans 13 amino acids.

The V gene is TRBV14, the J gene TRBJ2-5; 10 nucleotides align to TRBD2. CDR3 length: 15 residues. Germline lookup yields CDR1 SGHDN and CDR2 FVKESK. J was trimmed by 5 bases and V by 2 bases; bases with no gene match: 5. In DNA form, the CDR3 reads TGTGCCAGCAGCCAACGCCTTAGCGGGGGGGAGACCCAGTACTTC. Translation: CASSQRLSGGETQYF.

CDR3 amino acids: CATSRGPTGELFF. In DNA form, the CDR3 reads TGTGCCACCAGCAGAGGTCCTACCGGGGAGCTGTTTTTT. The genes are TRBV15 and TRBJ2-2; no clear D gene. Germline V CDR1 and CDR2: LNHNV, YYDKDF (reference sequence). The CDR3 contains 13 residues. Trimming pared 1 base from V and 5 bases from J, leaving 5 bases between.

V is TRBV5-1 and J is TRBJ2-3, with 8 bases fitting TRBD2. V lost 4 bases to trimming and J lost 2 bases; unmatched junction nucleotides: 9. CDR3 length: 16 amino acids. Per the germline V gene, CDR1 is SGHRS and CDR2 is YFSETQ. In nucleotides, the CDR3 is TGCGCCAGCAGCCGCAGAGTAGCGGGGCCCACAGATACGCAGTATTTT. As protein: CASSRRVAGPTDTQYF. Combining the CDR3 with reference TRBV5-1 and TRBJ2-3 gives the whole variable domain KAGVTQTPRYLIKTRGQQVTLSCSPISGHRSVSWYQQTPGQGLQFLFEYFSETQRNKGNFPGRFSGRQFSNSRSEMNVSTLELGDSALYLCASSRRVAGPTDTQYFGPGTRLTVL.

CDR3 amino acids: CASSLGRQGPGYNEQFF. For the CDR3, the DNA is TGTGCCAGCAGCTTAGGTCGACAGGGGCCGGGGTACAATGAGCAGTTCTTC. The chain recombines TRBV7-9 with TRBJ2-1; 8 nucleotides line up with TRBD1. Looked up from germline, CDR1 is SEHNR and CDR2 is FQNEAQ (reference sequence). This CDR3 contains 17 residues. The V and J ends lost 1 base and 4 bases, in that order; junction bases with no gene match: 9.